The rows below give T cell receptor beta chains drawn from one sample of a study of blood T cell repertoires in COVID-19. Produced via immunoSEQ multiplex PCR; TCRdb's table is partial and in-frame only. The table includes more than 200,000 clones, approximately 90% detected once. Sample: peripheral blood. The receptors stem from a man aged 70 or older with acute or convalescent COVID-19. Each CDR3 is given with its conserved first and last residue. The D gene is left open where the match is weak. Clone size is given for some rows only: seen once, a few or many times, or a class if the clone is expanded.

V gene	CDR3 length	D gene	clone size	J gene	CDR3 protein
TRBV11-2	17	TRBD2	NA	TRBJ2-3	CASSLGDSGRAMYTQYF
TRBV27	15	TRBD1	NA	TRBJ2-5	CASSFEGATGGTQYF
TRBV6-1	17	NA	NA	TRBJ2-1	CASSGMGGGRSYNEQFF
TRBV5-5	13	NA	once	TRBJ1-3	CASSSGLGNTIYF
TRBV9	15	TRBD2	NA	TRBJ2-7	CASSVATGRDYEQYF
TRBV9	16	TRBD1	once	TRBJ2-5	CASSVGGTATQETQYF
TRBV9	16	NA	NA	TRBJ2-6	CASSLTGQRGANVLTF
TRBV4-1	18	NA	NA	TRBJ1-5	CASSHKPGGAGSNQPQHF
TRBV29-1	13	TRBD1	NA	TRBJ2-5	CSGKGARQETQYF
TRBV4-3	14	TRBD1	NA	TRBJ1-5	CASSQYDRGQPQHF
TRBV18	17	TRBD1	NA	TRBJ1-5	CASSPDRGTGGNQPQHF
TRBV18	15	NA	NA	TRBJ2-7	CASSPRRDISYEQYF
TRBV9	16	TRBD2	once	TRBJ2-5	CASSVALAGGQETQYF
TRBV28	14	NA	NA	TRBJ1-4	CASSQGGTNEKLFF
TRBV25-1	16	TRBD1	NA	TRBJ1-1	CASSPLGGGPNTEAFF
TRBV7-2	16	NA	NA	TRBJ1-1	CASSSLGGHMNTEAFF
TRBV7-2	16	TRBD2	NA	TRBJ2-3	CASSSGLAGGRDTQYF
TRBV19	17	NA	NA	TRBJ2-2	CASMRGPLRTVAGELFF
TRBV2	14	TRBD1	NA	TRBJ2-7	CASWGQGLPYEQYF
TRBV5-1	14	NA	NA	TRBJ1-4	CASSFVSVNEKLFF
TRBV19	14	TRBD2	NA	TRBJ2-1	CASSISGRRNEQFF
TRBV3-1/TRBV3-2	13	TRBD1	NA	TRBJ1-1	CASSQTGTAEAFF
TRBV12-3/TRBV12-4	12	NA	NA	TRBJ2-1	CASSLAPDEQFF
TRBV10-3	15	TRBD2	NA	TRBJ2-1	CAISGGTSGYNEQFF
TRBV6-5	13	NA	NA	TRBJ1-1	CASSPSGGLGAFF
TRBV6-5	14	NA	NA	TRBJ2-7	CASSYDSFSYEQYF
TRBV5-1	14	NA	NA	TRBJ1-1	CASSLENGISEAFF
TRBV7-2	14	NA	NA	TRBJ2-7	CASSERVQNYEQYF
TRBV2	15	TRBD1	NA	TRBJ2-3	CASRQDRGRTDTQYF
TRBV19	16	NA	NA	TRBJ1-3	CASRTMRGESGNTIYF
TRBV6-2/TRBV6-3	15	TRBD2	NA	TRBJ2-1	CASSFHRTSGNEQFF
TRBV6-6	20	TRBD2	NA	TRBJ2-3	CASSYRQPSGTSGSTDTQYF
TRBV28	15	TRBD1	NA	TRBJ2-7	CASRPGTGGPYEQYF
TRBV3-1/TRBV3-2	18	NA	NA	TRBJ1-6	CASSQDTGPSSYNSPLHF
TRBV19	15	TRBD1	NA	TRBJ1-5	CASRNGQGSYQPQHF
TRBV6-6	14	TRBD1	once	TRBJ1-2	CASRGQGINYGYTF
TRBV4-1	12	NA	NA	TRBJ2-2	CASSTNTGELFF
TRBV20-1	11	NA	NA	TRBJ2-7	CSARHRVEQYF
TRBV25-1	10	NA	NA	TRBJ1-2	CASSEVGVHF
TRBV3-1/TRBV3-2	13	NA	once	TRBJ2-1	CASSHEQGLGEFF
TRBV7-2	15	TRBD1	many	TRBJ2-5	CASSTSGTGFETQYF
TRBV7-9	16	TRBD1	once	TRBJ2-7	CASSFGVTGAFREQYF
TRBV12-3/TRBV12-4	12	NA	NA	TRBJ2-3	CASSRSTDTQYF
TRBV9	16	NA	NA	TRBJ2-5	CASSQGGGTLQETQYF
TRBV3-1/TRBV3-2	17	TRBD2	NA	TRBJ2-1	CASSLSGLAGAISEQFF
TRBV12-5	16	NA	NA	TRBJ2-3	CASGTGTGSGTDTQYF
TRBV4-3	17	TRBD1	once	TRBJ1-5	CASSRETGALGNQPQHF
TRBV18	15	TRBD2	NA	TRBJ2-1	CASSTTSGSHNEQFF
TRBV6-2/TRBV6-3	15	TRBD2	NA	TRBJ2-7	CASRYGAGESYEQYF